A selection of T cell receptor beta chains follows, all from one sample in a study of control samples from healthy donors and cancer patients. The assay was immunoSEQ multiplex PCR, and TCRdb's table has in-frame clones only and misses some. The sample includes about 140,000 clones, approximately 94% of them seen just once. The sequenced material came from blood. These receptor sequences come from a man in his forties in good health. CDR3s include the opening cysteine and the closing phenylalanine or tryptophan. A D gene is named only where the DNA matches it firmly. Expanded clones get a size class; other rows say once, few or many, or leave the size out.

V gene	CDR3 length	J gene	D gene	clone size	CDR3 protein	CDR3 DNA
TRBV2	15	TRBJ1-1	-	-	CASSRDLGQNTEAFF	TGTGCCAGCAGTCGCGACCTGGGACAGAACACTGAAGCTTTCTTT
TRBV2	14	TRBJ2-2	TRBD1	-	CASSGQGVTGELFF	TGTGCCAGCTCCGGACAGGGGGTCACCGGGGAGCTGTTTTTT
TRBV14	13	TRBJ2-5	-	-	CASSRTAQETQYF	TGTGCCAGCAGCCGGACAGCACAAGAGACCCAGTACTTC
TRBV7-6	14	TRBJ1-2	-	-	CASSLSPSDYGYTF	TGTGCCAGCAGCCTTTCCCCCAGCGACTATGGCTACACCTTC
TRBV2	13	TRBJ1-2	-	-	CASSEGGDGGYTF	TGTGCCAGCAGTGAGGGGGGGGACGGTGGCTACACCTTC
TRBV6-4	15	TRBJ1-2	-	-	CASSDTGVLGYGYTF	TGTGCCAGCAGTGACACCGGGGTACTTGGCTATGGCTACACCTTC
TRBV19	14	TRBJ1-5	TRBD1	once	CASRTGTGNQPQHF	TGTGCCAGTAGGACCGGGACAGGCAATCAGCCCCAGCATTTT
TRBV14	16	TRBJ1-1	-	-	CASSPLEGRGGTEAFF	TGTGCCAGCAGCCCGTTGGAGGGGCGCGGGGGGACTGAAGCTTTCTTT
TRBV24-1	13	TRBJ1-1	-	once	CATSDFRNTEAFF	TGTGCCACCAGTGATTTTCGGAACACTGAAGCTTTCTTT
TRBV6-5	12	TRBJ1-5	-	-	CASSYENQPQHF	TGTGCCAGCAGTTACGAGAATCAGCCCCAGCATTTT
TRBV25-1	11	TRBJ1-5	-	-	CASSESGLQHF	TGTGCCAGCAGTGAGTCAGGTCTCCAGCATTTT
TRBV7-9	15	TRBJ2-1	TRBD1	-	CASSYRQGTYNEQFF	TGTGCCAGCAGCTATAGACAGGGAACCTACAATGAGCAGTTCTTC
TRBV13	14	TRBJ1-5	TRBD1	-	CASSLGQGDQPQHF	TGTGCCAGCAGCTTAGGGCAGGGGGATCAGCCCCAGCATTTT
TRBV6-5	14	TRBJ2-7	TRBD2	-	CASSYNPSGYEQYF	TGTGCCAGCAGTTACAACCCTAGCGGCTACGAGCAGTACTTC
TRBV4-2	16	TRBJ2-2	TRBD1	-	CASSQKRQGRTGELFF	TGTGCCAGCAGCCAAAAGCGACAGGGGAGGACCGGGGAGCTGTTTTTT
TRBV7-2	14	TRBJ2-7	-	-	CASSLAPVSYEQYF	TGTGCCAGCAGCTTAGCGCCGGTCTCCTACGAGCAGTACTTC
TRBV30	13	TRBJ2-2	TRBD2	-	CAWNGLVSGELFF	TGTGCCTGGAACGGACTAGTTTCCGGGGAGCTGTTTTTT
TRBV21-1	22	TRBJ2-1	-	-	CASSKDPPRRESTSGAYNEQFF	TGTGCCAGCAGCAAAGATCCGCCCCGCAGGGAATCGACTAGCGGGGCCTACAATGAGCAGTTCTTC
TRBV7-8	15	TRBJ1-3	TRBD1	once	CASSLFGTERHTIYF	TGTGCCAGCAGCTTATTTGGGACAGAGAGGCACACCATATATTTT
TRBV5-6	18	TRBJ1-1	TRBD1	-	CASSLYRGQGFMNTEAFF	TGTGCCAGCAGCTTGTACAGGGGACAGGGCTTTATGAACACTGAAGCTTTCTTT
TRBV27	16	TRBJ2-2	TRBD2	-	CASSLLLAGGPGELFF	TGTGCCAGCAGTTTATTACTAGCGGGAGGGCCCGGGGAGCTGTTTTTT
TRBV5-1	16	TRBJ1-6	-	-	CASSPSGVDYNSPLHF	TGCGCCAGCAGCCCCTCAGGGGTAGACTATAATTCACCCCTCCACTTT
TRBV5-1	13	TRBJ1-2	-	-	CASNQEGGAGYTF	TGCGCCAGCAACCAAGAAGGGGGAGCTGGCTACACCTTC
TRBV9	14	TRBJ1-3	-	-	CASSPGGSGNTIYF	TGTGCCAGCAGCCCGGGGGGGTCTGGAAACACCATATATTTT
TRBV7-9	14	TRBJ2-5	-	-	CASRQPGESRAQYF	TGTGCCAGCAGACAACCTGGGGAATCAAGGGCCCAGTACTTC
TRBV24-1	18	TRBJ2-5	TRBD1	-	CATSDLHHGTGLQETQYF	TGTGCCACCAGTGATTTGCATCACGGGACAGGCCTACAAGAGACCCAGTACTTC